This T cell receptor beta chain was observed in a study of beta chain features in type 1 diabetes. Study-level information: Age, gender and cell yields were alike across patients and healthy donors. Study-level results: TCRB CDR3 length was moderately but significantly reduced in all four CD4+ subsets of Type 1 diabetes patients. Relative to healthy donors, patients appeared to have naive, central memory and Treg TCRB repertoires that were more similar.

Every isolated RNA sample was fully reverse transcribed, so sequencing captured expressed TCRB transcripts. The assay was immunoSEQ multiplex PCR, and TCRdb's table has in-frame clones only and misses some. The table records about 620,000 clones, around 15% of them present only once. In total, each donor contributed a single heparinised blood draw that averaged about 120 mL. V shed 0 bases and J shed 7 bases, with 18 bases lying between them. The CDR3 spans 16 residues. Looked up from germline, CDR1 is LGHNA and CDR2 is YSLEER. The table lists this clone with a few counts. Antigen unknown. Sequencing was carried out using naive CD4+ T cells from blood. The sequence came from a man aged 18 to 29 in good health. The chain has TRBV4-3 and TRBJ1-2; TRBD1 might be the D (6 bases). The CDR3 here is CASSQDPAGARVGYTF. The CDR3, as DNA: TGCGCCAGCAGCCAAGATCCTGCGGGGGCGCGGGTTGGCTACACCTTC.